The 21 T cell receptor beta chains below all came from one sample that was sequenced in a study of shared clonotypes between healthy human individuals. TCRdb keeps only in-frame clones here, not all; method: immunoSEQ multiplex PCR. The data show some 2,100,000 clones, with roughly 95% seen just once and around 0.13% held by the top ten. What was sequenced was naive CD4+ T cells sorted from blood. Regarding subset: CD45RA+ positively selected. Source of these receptors: a man aged 18-30 years in good health.

The chain has TRBV6-1 and TRBJ1-2, with 8 positions matching TRBD1. The CDR3 loop spans 15 amino acids. The germline V gene encodes CDR1 MNHNS and CDR2 SASEGT. Unmatched junction bases numbered 10, after V lost 6 bases and J lost 4 bases. CDR3 in DNA: TGTGCCAGCAGGCCTCCCGGGACAGGAGGCTATGGCTACACCTTC. This translates into CASRPPGTGGYGYTF.

On this clone itself: Other nucleotide sequences in the sample specify the same CDR3. CDR3 sequence reads: CASSILGTEAFF. CDR3 nucleotides: TGTGCCAGTAGTATTCTGGGTACTGAAGCTTTCTTT. This chain uses TRBV19 with TRBJ1-1; no reliable D call. This CDR3 region has 12 residues. Germline V gene data show CDR1 as LNHDA and CDR2 as SQIVND (reference sequence). Trimming took off 3 bases at V and 5 bases at J, with 7 bases between the two ends.

J is TRBJ1-1 and V is TRBV5-4, with D unresolved. The V gene lost 0 bases and the J gene lost 0 bases, with 6 bases spanning the gap. This CDR3 is 14 amino acids long. CDR1 is SGHNT, CDR2 YYREEE, per germline (reference sequence). This CDR3 is CASSLAIVNTEAFF. The CDR3 coding sequence is TGTGCCAGCAGCTTGGCCATCGTGAACACTGAAGCTTTCTTT. Complete variable domain (other parts from reference TRBV5-4 and TRBJ1-1): ETGVTQSPTHLIKTRGQQVTLRCSSQSGHNTVSWYQQALGQGPQFIFQYYREEENGRGNFPPRFSGLQFPNYSSELNVNALELDDSALYLCASSLAIVNTEAFFGQGTRLTVV.

CDR3 amino acids: CASSLKGEEGNQPQHF. CDR3 in DNA: TGTGCCAGCAGCTTAAAGGGGGAGGAGGGCAATCAGCCCCAGCATTTT. This chain connects TRBV7-3 to TRBJ1-5; weak D call: TRBD1 (6 bases). CDR3 length equals 16 residues. The germline V and J ends were trimmed by 1 base and 2 bases, with 12 bases remaining between them. In germline, CDR1 is SGHTA, CDR2 FQGTGA.

This sequence joins TRBV10-1 and TRBJ2-3; no clear D gene. Per the germline V gene, CDR1 is WNHNN and CDR2 is SYGVQD (reference sequence). The V and J ends lost 5 bases and 4 bases respectively, with 10 bases between them. The CDR3 sequence is 13 residues long. The CDR3 reads CASSRGLPDTQYF. Written as DNA, the CDR3 is TGCGCCAGCAGTCGAGGATTACCAGATACGCAGTATTTT.

V usage is TRBV5-1 and J usage is TRBJ1-2; D uncertain. V was clipped by 0 bases and J by 8 bases, with 17 bases between them. The germline V gene encodes CDR1 SGHRS and CDR2 YFSETQ. The length of the CDR3 is 15 residues. The CDR3 coding sequence is TGCGCCAGCAGCTTGGGGGAAGTTAGGGCCTACGGCTACACCTTC. As protein: CASSLGEVRAYGYTF.

The chain links TRBV7-2 to TRBJ1-2; 10 nucleotides match TRBD1. The CDR3 has 15 residues. The V and J ends lost 1 base and 8 bases, in that order; junction bases with no gene match: 7. CDR1 and CDR2 from the germline V gene are SGHTA and FQGNSA. CDR3 in amino acids: CASSLEGTGVRGYTF. CDR3 DNA: TGTGCCAGCAGCTTAGAAGGGACAGGGGTGAGAGGCTACACCTTC.

The chain links TRBV4-3 to TRBJ1-5, with 7 bases aligning to TRBD1. This CDR3 is 15 amino acids long. Per the germline V gene, CDR1 is LGHNA and CDR2 is YSLEER. Unmatched junction bases numbered 4, after V lost 1 base and J lost 4 bases. The CDR3 DNA reads as TGCGCCAGCAGCCAAGTACCAGGGGGGAATCAGCCCCAGCATTTT. Translating it yields CASSQVPGGNQPQHF.

This clone has just one count. This CDR3 is also generated by other DNA sequences in the sample. CDR3 in amino acids: CASSLASGGGTDTQYF. The CDR3, as DNA: TGTGCCAGCAGCTTGGCTAGCGGGGGCGGCACAGATACGCAGTATTTT. This rearrangement joins TRBV5-4 to TRBJ2-3; 10 nucleotides agree with TRBD2. The CDR3 has 16 residues. The junction had 2 bases not matched to a gene; V was cut back by 0 bases and J by 1 base. Germline V lookup: CDR1 SGHNT, CDR2 YYREEE (reference sequence).

This sequence joins TRBV15 and TRBJ2-7; D gene unclear. V gave up 1 base and J gave up 3 bases, with 13 bases separating them. The germline gives CDR1 LNHNV, CDR2 YYDKDF (reference sequence). The CDR3 loop spans 15 amino acids. CDR3: CATSRGYGVSYEQYF. The CDR3 nucleotides are TGTGCCACCAGCAGAGGATATGGGGTCAGCTACGAGCAGTACTTC. Full variable domain (missing parts from reference TRBV15 and TRBJ2-7): DAMVIQNPRYQVTQFGKPVTLSCSQTLNHNVMYWYQQKSSQAPKLLFHYYDKDFNNEADTPDNFQSRRPNTSFCFLDIRSPGLGDTAMYLCATSRGYGVSYEQYFGPGTRLTVT.

The V call is TRBV7-3, the J call TRBJ2-3, with a tentative D call TRBD1 (6 bases). CDR3 length equals 15 residues. V lost 1 base and J 1 base, leaving 9 bases between the germline ends. Germline CDR1 reads SGHTA; CDR2 reads FQGTGA. The CDR3, as DNA: TGTGCCAGCAGCTTAATGGGGGCAGGCACAGATACGCAGTATTTT. Translating it yields CASSLMGAGTDTQYF.

In regard to this clone: This CDR3 is also generated by other DNA sequences in the sample. This chain connects TRBV30 to TRBJ2-7; no definite D call. The CDR3 extends over 11 amino acids. Trimming stripped 2 bases from V and 6 bases from J, with 8 bases between. Germline V gene lookup returns CDR1 GTSNPN and CDR2 SVGIG (reference sequence). CDR3: CAWSREGEQYF. Written as DNA, the CDR3 is TGTGCCTGGAGTAGGGAAGGCGAGCAGTACTTC.

The gene calls are TRBV19 and TRBJ1-5; tentative D call: TRBD1 (5 bases). The CDR3 consists of 16 residues. V was trimmed by 4 bases and J by 0 bases, leaving 13 bases between them. Germline V gene lookup returns CDR1 LNHDA and CDR2 SQIVND (reference sequence). CDR3: CASSTRSTDSNQPQHF. The DNA for the CDR3 is TGTGCCAGTAGTACCCGATCGACAGATAGCAATCAGCCCCAGCATTTT.

The CDR3 region is CSVETAKNSPLHF. The DNA for the CDR3 is TGCAGCGTTGAGACGGCAAAAAATTCACCCCTCCACTTT. V is TRBV29-1 and J is TRBJ1-6; D remains unclear. Trimming stripped 3 bases from V and 7 bases from J, with 10 bases between. The CDR3 contains 13 residues. Germline loops: CDR1 SQVTM, CDR2 ANQGSEA.

The chain is built from TRBV7-2 and TRBJ2-3, with 7 bases lining up with TRBD2. The CDR3 consists of 15 residues. Germline assignment: CDR1 SGHTA and CDR2 FQGNSA. Losses at the gene ends were 5 bases for V and 1 base for J; bases not matched to a gene: 6. Written as DNA, the CDR3 is TGTGCCAGCAGCCCCACCGGACTAGGCACAGATACGCAGTATTTT. This encodes CASSPTGLGTDTQYF.

Turning to this clone: In the same sample, other DNA sequences code for this CDR3. V gene TRBV18 combines with J gene TRBJ1-5; D is perhaps TRBD1 (6 bases). Trimming left V 5 bases short and J 1 base short, with 6 bases between. This CDR3 has 13 residues. The V gene's germline CDR1 is KGHSH and CDR2 LQKENI. The CDR3 DNA reads TGTGCCAGCTCAGGGGGCAGCAATCAGCCCCAGCATTTT. It specifies CASSGGSNQPQHF.

The V call is TRBV2, the J call TRBJ2-7, with 7 bases lining up with TRBD1. V trimming: 5 bases; J trimming: 7 bases; junction bases outside the gene matches: 2. From germline, CDR1 is SNHLY and CDR2 FYNNEI. The length of the CDR3 is 11 residues. The CDR3 DNA sequence: TGTGCCAGCAGTAGCAGGGGGGAGCAGTACTTC. This encodes CASSSRGEQYF. Full variable domain (remainder filled in from reference TRBV2 and TRBJ2-7): EPEVTQTPSHQVTQMGQEVILRCVPISNHLYFYWYRQILGQKVEFLVSFYNNEISEKSEIFDDQFSVERPDGSNFTLKIRSTKLEDSAMYFCASSSRGEQYFGPGTRLTVT.

The chain employs TRBV30 and TRBJ1-2, with D uncertain. CDR1 GTSNPN and CDR2 SVGIG come from the germline V gene (reference sequence). The CDR3 sequence is 12 residues long. Trimming removed 4 bases from V and 8 bases from J, with 14 bases in between. The CDR3 bases are TGTGCCTGGAAAGGGCAGGCGGGAGGCTACACCTTC. Translation: CAWKGQAGGYTF.

About this clone itself: This CDR3 is also generated by other DNA sequences in the sample. The V and J genes are TRBV19 and TRBJ1-1; D ambiguous. Germline CDR1 LNHDA, CDR2 SQIVND (reference sequence). CDR3 length equals 14 residues. V lost 1 base, J lost 0 bases, and 6 bases lay in between. In DNA, the CDR3 is TGTGCCAGTAGTATAGCGAACATGAACACTGAAGCTTTCTTT. Translating gives CASSIANMNTEAFF.

V usage is TRBV11-3 and J usage is TRBJ2-7; maybe TRBD1 (5 bases). Germline V gene lookup returns CDR1 SGHNT and CDR2 YENEEA. CDR3 size: 15 residues. V gave up 1 base and J gave up 2 bases, with 12 bases separating them. The CDR3 protein is CASSLAPGAAYEQYF. The DNA of the CDR3 is TGTGCCAGCAGCTTAGCTCCTGGGGCAGCCTACGAGCAGTACTTC.

About this clone itself: Sequence at one end of the junction differs from germline and may be a read error. V usage is TRBV6-5 and J usage is TRBJ1-2; 7 bases match TRBD1. The CDR3 has 15 residues. Germline V CDR1 and CDR2: MNHEY, SVGAGI. CDR3: CASGYLTGINYGYTF. CDR3 DNA: TGTGCCAGCGGTTACTTGACAGGGATCAACTATGGCTACACCTTC.